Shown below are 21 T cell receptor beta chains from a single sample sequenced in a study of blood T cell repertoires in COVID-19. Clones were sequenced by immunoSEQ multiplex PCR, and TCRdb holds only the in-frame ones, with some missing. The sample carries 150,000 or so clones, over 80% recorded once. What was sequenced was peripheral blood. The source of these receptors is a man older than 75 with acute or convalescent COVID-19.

As DNA, the CDR3 is TGTGCCAGCAGTTCAGGCTATAATCAGCCCCAGCATTTT. Its translation is CASSSGYNQPQHF. This chain joins TRBV6-5 and TRBJ1-5; D is uncertain. This CDR3 has 13 residues. The germline V gene encodes CDR1 MNHEY and CDR2 SVGAGI. With 4 bases removed from V and 4 bases from J, the gap between germline ends came to 8 bases.

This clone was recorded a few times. This CDR3 reads CASSPTGTGGNSPLHF. The DNA for the CDR3 is TGTGCCAGCTCACCAACCGGGACAGGGGGTAATTCACCCCTCCACTTT. J is TRBJ1-6 and V is TRBV18, with 11 bases aligning to TRBD1. The junction had 3 bases not matched to a gene; V was cut back by 2 bases and J by 6 bases. The CDR3 covers 16 residues. CDR1 is KGHSH and CDR2 is LQKENI in the germline V gene.

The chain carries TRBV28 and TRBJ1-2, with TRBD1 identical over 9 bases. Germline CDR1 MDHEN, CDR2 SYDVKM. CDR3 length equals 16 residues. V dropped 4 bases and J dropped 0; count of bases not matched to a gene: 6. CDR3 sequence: CASSYLTGGPNYGYTF. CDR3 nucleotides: TGTGCCAGCAGTTACCTCACAGGGGGCCCTAACTATGGCTACACCTTC.

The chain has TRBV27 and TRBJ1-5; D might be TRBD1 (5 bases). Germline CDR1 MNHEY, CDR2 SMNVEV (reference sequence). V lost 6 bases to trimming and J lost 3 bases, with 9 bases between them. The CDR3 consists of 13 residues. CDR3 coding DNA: TGTGCCAGCAGAGACAGCAACAATCAGCCCCAGCATTTT. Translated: CASRDSNNQPQHF.

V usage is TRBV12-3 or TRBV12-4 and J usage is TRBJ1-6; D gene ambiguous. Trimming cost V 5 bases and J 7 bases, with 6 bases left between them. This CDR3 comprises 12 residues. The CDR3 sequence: CASSKENSPLHF. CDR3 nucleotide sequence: TGTGCCAGCAGTAAAGAGAATTCACCCCTCCACTTT.

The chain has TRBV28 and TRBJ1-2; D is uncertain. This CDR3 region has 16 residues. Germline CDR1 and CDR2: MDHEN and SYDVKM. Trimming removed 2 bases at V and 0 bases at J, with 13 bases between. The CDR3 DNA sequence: TGTGCCAGCAGTTTACGGGGTACCCTGCCTAACTATGGCTACACCTTC. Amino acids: CASSLRGTLPNYGYTF.

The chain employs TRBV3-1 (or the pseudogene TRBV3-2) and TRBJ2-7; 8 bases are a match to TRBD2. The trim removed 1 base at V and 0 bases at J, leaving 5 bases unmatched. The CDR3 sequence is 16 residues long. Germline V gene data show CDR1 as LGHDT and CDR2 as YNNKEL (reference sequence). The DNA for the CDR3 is TGTGCCAGCAGCCAAGCAAGAGGGACTAGCTCCTACGAGCAGTACTTC. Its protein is CASSQARGTSSYEQYF.

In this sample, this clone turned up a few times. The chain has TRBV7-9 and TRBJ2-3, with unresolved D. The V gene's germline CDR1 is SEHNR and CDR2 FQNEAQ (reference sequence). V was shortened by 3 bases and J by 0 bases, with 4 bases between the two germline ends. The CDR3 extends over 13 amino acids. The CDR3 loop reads CASSFGSTDTQYF. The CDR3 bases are TGTGCCAGCAGCTTCGGGAGCACAGATACGCAGTATTTT.

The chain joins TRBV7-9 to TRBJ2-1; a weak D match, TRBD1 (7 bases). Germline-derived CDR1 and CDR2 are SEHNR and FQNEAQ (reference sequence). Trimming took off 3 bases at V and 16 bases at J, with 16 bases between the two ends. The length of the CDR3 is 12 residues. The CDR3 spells CASSLEGARSFF. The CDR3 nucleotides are TGTGCCAGCAGCTTGGAGGGGGCGAGGTCCTTCTTC.

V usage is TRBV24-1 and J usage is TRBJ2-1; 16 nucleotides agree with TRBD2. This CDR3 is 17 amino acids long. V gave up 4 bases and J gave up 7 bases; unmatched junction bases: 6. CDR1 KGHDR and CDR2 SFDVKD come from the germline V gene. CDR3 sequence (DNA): TGTGCCACCAGTGACCGGGGACTAGCGGGAGGGCGAAATGAGCAGTTCTTC. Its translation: CATSDRGLAGGRNEQFF.

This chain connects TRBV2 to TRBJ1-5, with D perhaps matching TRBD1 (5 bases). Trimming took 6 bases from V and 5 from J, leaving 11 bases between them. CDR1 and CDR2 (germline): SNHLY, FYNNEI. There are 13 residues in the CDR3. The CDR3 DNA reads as TGTGCCAGCAGCCTGACAGCCGATCAGCCCCAGCATTTT. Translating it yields CASSLTADQPQHF.

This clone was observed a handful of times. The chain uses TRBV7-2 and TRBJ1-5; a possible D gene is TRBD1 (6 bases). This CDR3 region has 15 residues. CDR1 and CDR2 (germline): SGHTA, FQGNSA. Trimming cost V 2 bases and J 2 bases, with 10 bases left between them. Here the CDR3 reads CASSLSRTGNQPQHF. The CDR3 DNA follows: TGTGCCAGCAGCTTATCGCGGACAGGCAATCAGCCCCAGCATTTT.

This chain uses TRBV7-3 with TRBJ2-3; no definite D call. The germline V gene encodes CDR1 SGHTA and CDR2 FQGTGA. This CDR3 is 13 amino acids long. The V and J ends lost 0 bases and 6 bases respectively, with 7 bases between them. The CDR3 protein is CASSLTVRDTQYF. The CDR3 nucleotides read TGTGCCAGCAGCTTAACCGTCAGGGATACGCAGTATTTT.

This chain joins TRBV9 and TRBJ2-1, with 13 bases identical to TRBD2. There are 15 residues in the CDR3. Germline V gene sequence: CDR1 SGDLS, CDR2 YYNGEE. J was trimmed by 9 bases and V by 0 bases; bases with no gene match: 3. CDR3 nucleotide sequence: TGTGCCAGCAGCGTAGGGACTAGCGGGAGTGGTGAGCAGTTCTTC. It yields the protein CASSVGTSGSGEQFF.

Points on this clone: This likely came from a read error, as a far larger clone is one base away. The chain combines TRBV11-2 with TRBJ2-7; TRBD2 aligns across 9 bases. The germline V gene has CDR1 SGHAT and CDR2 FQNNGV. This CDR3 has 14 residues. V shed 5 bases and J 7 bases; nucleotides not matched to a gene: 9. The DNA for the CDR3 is TGTGCCAGCAGCCCAGGGGGGCGGGGGGGTGAGCAGTACTTC. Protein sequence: CASSPGGRGGEQYF.

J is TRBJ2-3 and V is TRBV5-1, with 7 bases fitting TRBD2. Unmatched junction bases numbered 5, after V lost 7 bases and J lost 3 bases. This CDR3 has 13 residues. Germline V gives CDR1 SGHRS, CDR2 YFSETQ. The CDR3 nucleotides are TGCGCCAGCGGCGGGGGTGAGACAGATACGCAGTATTTT. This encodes CASGGGETDTQYF.

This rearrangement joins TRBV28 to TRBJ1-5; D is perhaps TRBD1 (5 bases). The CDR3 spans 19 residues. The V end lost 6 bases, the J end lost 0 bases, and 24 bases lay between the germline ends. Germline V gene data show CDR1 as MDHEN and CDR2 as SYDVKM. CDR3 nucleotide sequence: TGTGCCAGCAGCCGGTTATTTGCGGGGGGATCTTATAGCAATCAGCCCCAGCATTTT. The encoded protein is CASSRLFAGGSYSNQPQHF.

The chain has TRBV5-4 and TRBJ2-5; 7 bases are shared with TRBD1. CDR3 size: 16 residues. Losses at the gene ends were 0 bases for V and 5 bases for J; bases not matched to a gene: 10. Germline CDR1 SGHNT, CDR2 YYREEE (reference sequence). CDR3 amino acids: CASSLARVTGLETQYF. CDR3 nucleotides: TGTGCCAGCAGCTTGGCCAGGGTGACAGGGCTGGAGACCCAGTACTTC.

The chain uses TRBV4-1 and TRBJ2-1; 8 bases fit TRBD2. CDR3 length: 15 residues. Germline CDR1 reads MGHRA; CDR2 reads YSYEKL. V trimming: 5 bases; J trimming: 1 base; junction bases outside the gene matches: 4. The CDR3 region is CASSLLAESYNEQFF. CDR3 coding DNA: TGCGCCAGCAGCTTACTAGCGGAGTCCTACAATGAGCAGTTCTTC.

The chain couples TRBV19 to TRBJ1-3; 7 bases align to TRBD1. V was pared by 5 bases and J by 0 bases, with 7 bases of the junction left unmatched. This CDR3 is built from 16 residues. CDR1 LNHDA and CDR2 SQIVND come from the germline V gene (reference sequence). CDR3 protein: CASSVGDRLSGNTIYF. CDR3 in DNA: TGTGCCAGTAGTGTGGGGGACAGACTCTCTGGAAACACCATATATTTT.

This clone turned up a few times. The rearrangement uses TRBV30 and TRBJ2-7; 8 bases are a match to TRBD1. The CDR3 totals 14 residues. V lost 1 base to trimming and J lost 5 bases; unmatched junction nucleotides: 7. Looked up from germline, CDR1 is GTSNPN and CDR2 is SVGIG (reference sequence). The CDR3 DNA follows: TGTGCCTGGAGTGAGGACAGGGAGATCGACGAGCAGTACTTC. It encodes CAWSEDREIDEQYF.